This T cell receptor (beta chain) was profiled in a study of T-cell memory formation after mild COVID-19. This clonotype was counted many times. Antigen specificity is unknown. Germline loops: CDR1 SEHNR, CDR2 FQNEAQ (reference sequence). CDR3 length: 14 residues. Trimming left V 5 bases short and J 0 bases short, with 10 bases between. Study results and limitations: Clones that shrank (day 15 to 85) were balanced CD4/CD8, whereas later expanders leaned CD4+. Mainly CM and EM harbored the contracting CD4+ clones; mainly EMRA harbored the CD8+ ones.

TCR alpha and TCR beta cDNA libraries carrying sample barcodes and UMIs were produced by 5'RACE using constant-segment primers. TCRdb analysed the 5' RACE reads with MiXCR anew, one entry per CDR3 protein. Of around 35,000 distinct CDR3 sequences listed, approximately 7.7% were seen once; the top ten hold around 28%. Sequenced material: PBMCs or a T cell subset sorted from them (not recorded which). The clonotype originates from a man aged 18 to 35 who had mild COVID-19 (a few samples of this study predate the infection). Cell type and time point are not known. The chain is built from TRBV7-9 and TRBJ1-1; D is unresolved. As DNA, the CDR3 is TGTGCCAGCAGCCCCTTTTCTATGAACACTGAAGCTTTCTTT. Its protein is CASSPFSMNTEAFF.